This T cell receptor beta chain was captured by sequencing in a study of T-cell reconstitution after alpha-beta-depleted transplantation in children. CDR1 SGHRS and CDR2 YFSETQ come from the germline V gene. The V gene lost 4 bases and the J gene lost 0 bases, with 11 bases spanning the gap. The CDR3 loop spans 15 amino acids. Unique molecular identifiers featured in how the TCRbeta library was prepared. A single record per CDR3 protein comes from TCRdb applying MiXCR to the PCR reads. The table shows roughly 180,000 distinct CDR3 sequences, with about 15% occurring only once. The chain is built from TRBV5-1 and TRBJ2-1; D uncertain. This TCR was sampled from a human donor who donated a stem cell graft to a child with acute lymphoblastic leukemia. This specimen consisted of PBMCs from the stem cell graft donor, obtained from the stem cell graft. The CDR3 loop is CASSRPQSSYNEQFF. DNA of the CDR3: TGCGCCAGCAGCCGCCCACAGAGCTCCTACAATGAGCAGTTCTTC.